Listed below are T cell receptor beta chains from one sample, sequenced in a study of T cells after yellow fever vaccination. One entry per CDR3 protein, called by TCRdb with MiXCR from the 5' RACE reads. In the table there are 300,000 to 400,000 distinct CDR3 sequences, roughly 8.3% of which are singletons. This material consisted of PBMCs, taken 45 days after the first yellow fever vaccination. Source of these receptors: a young man who received the YFV17D yellow fever vaccine. Each CDR3 is given with its conserved first and last residue. The order of the fields is V gene, J gene, clone size, CDR3 protein. The size field is filled for only some rows; it gives once, few, many or a size class.

TRBV5-4	TRBJ2-1	few	CASSWGSSYNEQFF
TRBV12-3/TRBV12-4	TRBJ2-1	many	CASSLSLHSAYNEQFF
TRBV3-1	TRBJ2-1	few	CASSQDSGIEQFF
TRBV3-1	TRBJ1-2	few	CASSHGTGEVGTF
TRBV7-3	TRBJ2-3	few	CASSFDQGGADTQYF
TRBV12-5	TRBJ2-7	few	CASGPDRGYSYEQYF
TRBV9	TRBJ2-2	NA	CASSVSPLGNTGELFF
TRBV7-6	TRBJ1-2	NA	CASSLALPQGSF
TRBV7-2	TRBJ2-5	NA	CASSPWEGETQYF
TRBV29-1	TRBJ2-2	few	CSVSGQGAGSTGELFF
TRBV28	TRBJ2-4	few	CASSLGGGIQYF
TRBV6-5	TRBJ1-5	few	CASSYGTSNQPQHF
TRBV5-1	TRBJ2-5	few	CASSRLAGYQETQYF
TRBV20-1	TRBJ1-3	NA	CSAREVDSGEGNTIYF
TRBV7-3	TRBJ2-1	NA	CASSLSGQGGNEQFF
TRBV12-3/TRBV12-4	TRBJ1-1	NA	CASSLAHTGSRTEAFF
TRBV5-5	TRBJ1-2	NA	CASSWEGARYGYTF
TRBV7-2	TRBJ2-2	few	CASSALGWNTGELFF
TRBV6-1	TRBJ2-1	few	CASSEDFSPAYNEQFF
TRBV7-9	TRBJ2-1	NA	CASSRPGQSDEQFF
TRBV20-1	TRBJ2-3	NA	CSAINAGVGTDTQYF
TRBV7-9	TRBJ1-1	NA	CASSKLDRGKAEAFF
TRBV6-2/TRBV6-3	TRBJ2-7	NA	CASSRGLAGGQQQYF
TRBV10-3	TRBJ2-2	NA	CAISLAGNTGELFF
TRBV7-2	TRBJ2-3	NA	CASSLDRQGTDTQYF
TRBV6-1	TRBJ1-5	few	CASSEGWGQRLYSNQPQHF
TRBV5-1	TRBJ2-2	many	CASSFSGGNTGELFF
TRBV5-1	TRBJ2-2	few	CASSSGAFVSLAGELFF
TRBV5-5	TRBJ2-3	NA	CASRPIDRELPDTQYF
TRBV28	TRBJ2-1	NA	CASRSGQGVYNEQFF
TRBV2	TRBJ2-2	few	CASSGLEAGELFF
TRBV20-1	TRBJ2-2	NA	CSAGRLAGDTGELFF
TRBV4-2	TRBJ2-7	NA	CASSQRVGEVLAYEQYF
TRBV27	TRBJ2-2	few	CASSPIAGAPTGELFF
TRBV20-1	TRBJ2-2	few	CSAPRVLAGETGELFF
TRBV7-2	TRBJ2-5	NA	CASSSLRQSQETQYF
TRBV5-1	TRBJ1-1	NA	CASSLWASQGVNTEAFF